The clone carrying this TCR beta chain was picked up one time. The CDR3 is made up of 14 amino acids. Between the trimmed V and J ends, which lost 2 bases and 4 bases, there was a span of 10 bases. The germline V gene encodes CDR1 MNHEY and CDR2 SVGAGI. The method was immunoSEQ multiplex PCR; TCRdb's version includes in-frame clones alone and lacks a portion of them. The table lists approximately 82,000 clones, around 88% of them singletons. The source of the sample is a study of blood T cell repertoires in COVID-19. The rearrangement links TRBV6-5 to TRBJ2-3; D is possibly TRBD2 (5 bases). The material sequenced was peripheral blood. This sequence originates from a woman in her sixties with acute or convalescent COVID-19. CDR3 region: CASSYPAGADTQYF. The DNA for the CDR3 is TGTGCCAGCAGTTACCCTGCCGGGGCAGATACGCAGTATTTT.